This T cell receptor beta chain derives from a study of shared clonotypes between healthy human individuals (TCRdb year 2020). Turning to the overall study: The cohort comprised two women and three men aged 18 to 49 years. For each donor, three plates each were used for CD4 naive and CD4 memory, two plates were used for CD8 naive, and one plate was used for CD8 memory. To estimate repertoire size and how much clonotype sharing occurs between individuals, the study deeply sequenced the blood TCR repertoires of several healthy adults. Libraries were prepared and TCR repertoires were sequenced by different laboratories using diverse techniques, in order to increase sequencing depth and limit assay-specific biases. Between about 0.9 and 10 billion PBMCs per donor were obtained by leukapheresis. Paper-wide results and their limitations: Naive subsets generally had larger estimated clonotype richness than memory subsets. Pairwise subsampling indicated that sequencing depth was expected to affect the degree of clonotype sharing among donors. Sharing across a few donors was observed for about 5% of naive CD4, about 3.2% of naive CD8, 2.3% of memory CD4, and around 0.44% of memory CD8 clonotypes. Sampling was limited to blood, and TCR repertoires in tissue likely differ from TCR repertoires in blood. Incomplete sequencing was indicated by rarefaction of sorted-subset datasets, despite the large sequencing depth. Compared with non-shared clonotypes, the clonotypes found in all four sorted-subset donors had higher generation probabilities. The small number of donors limited the genetic and exposure-history diversity represented.

The germline V gene (reference sequence) supplies CDR1 SGHKS and CDR2 YYEKEE. The CDR3, cysteine through phenylalanine, is 14 amino acids long. This entry keeps only the CDR3 DNA: 42 bases, framed from base 1. Unmatched junction bases come to 2, with V trimmed by 0 bases and J by 6 bases. Donors were healthy HIV-negative adults with no recently reported acute infections or vaccinations. Every donor was a Caucasian adult residing in Nashville, Tennessee, USA. Magnetic negative selection was used to enrich CD4+ T cells, after which naive cells were positively selected on CD45RA and the negative fraction became the memory subset. Blood was collected by leukapheresis, and PBMCs were isolated by Ficoll-Histopaque density gradient centrifugation and then cryopreserved in liquid nitrogen vapor phase. Analytical flow cytometry was used to check the purity and quantity of every magnetically sorted T cell population. Each sorted fraction had its genomic DNA isolated and then quantified by UV absorbance on a Nanodrop 2000c.

A word on this clone: Its antigen has not been determined. Base qualities are not provided; no much larger clone lies one nucleotide away.

Using the deep immunoSEQ assay, TCR CDR3 regions were amplified from genomic DNA by multiplex PCR. Extracted genomic DNA from each cell subset was spread evenly across all wells of several immunoSEQ 96-well plates, with each plate serving as a replicate. Each replicate PCR for sorted subsets received 150 to 250 ng genomic DNA, equal to some 32,000 T cell genomes. The purified libraries were quantified using a Qubit 3.0 fluorometer, sized with a Bioanalyzer 2100, and then quantified again using the KAPA Library Quantification kit. Every immunoSEQ 96-well plate was sequenced on a dedicated single-read 150-cycle Illumina NextSeq 550 flow cell. The original pipeline was this. Because only junctional sequences without quality scores were contained in the immunoSEQ output, filtering matching that applied to full-length reads could not be performed. To assign V/J genes and CDR3, sequences were annotated using PyIR, a Python wrapper for IgBLAST v1.9, with IMGT germline references. Reads were filtered out if the reads had weak V/J assignments (E-value above 1e-6), no CDR3, stop codons, out-of-frame junctions, or ambiguous translated residues. V3J clonotypes were defined as sequences sharing an identical inferred V gene, J gene, and CDR3 amino acid sequence. Percentage overlap between repertoires was computed as shared unique clonotypes divided by the size of the smaller repertoire. Richness of each repertoire was evaluated using RTK rarefaction, the Chao1 estimator, and Recon v2.1 estimates of unobserved clonotypes. Generation probabilities for all TCRbeta clonotypes obtained by the gDNA method from a handful of donors were computed using OLGA. TCRdb carries this immuneACCESS record with in-frame sequences only. Its versions omit some clonotypes, under half of them owing to an unresolved V gene in the studies checked, with the rest unexplained. For V, J and clone size, that table is used; D and trimming come from the DNA. The sample data list roughly 1,500,000 clones, and approximately 98% of these were observed just once. The ten largest clones add up to approximately 0.44% of the sample.

The V gene is TRBV5-5 and the J gene is TRBJ2-2; TRBD2 agrees with 7 junctional bases. Material for sequencing was naive CD4+ T cells sorted from blood. The sample's cell subset or site, from its label and the paper: CD45RA+ positively selected. The source is a man under 40 in good health. The CDR3 is CASSLDGRAGELFF. The DNA sequence is given as TGTGCCAGCAGCTTGGATGGGAGGGCCGGGGAGCTGTTTTTT.